A selection of T cell receptor beta chains follows, all from one sample in a study of Graves' ophthalmopathy and Graves' hyperthyroidism. TCRdb reprocessed the multiplex PCR reads via MiXCR and lists one record per CDR3 protein. The sample consists of 450,000 or so distinct CDR3 sequences, approximately 15% of them appearing once. The sequencing sample was made of blood. The receptors were sampled from a woman aged 25 to 39 with Graves' ophthalmopathy. Both conserved end residues are part of each CDR3. Fields, in order: V gene, clone size, D gene, J gene, CDR3 protein, CDR3 DNA. A D gene is named only where the DNA matches it firmly. A clone size is listed for some rows: how often the clone was seen (once, few, many), or a class if it is expanded.

V: TRBV19; size: many; D: NA; J: TRBJ2-5; CDR3: CASSMGLKETQYF; DNA: TGTGCCAGTAGTATGGGACTTAAGGAGACCCAGTACTTC
V: TRBV19; size: many; D: NA; J: TRBJ1-2; CDR3: CAAGRGDYGYTF; DNA: TGTGCTGCGGGCAGGGGAGACTATGGCTACACCTTC
V: TRBV6-1; size: many; D: NA; J: TRBJ2-7; CDR3: CAGSGRGYLSYEQYF; DNA: TGTGCCGGCAGTGGCAGGGGCTACCTCTCCTACGAGCAGTACTTC
V: TRBV7-8; size: many; D: NA; J: TRBJ2-5; CDR3: CASSFGGTQYF; DNA: TGTGCCAGCAGCTTCGGTGGGACCCAGTACTTC
V: TRBV30; size: NA; D: NA; J: TRBJ2-7; CDR3: CAWKGGGLGSEQYF; DNA: TGTGCCTGGAAGGGCGGAGGCCTAGGAAGCGAGCAGTACTTC
V: TRBV12-3/TRBV12-4; size: NA; D: NA; J: TRBJ1-5; CDR3: CASSLEPGPSNQPQHF; DNA: TGTGCCAGCAGTTTAGAACCAGGGCCTAGCAATCAGCCCCAGCATTTT
V: TRBV6-2/TRBV6-3; size: many; D: NA; J: TRBJ2-5; CDR3: CASSYSNPRIETQYF; DNA: TGTGCCAGCAGTTACTCGAACCCTAGGATAGAGACCCAGTACTTC
V: TRBV7-2; size: many; D: TRBD1; J: TRBJ1-1; CDR3: CASSPGGGRAEAFF; DNA: TGTGCCAGCAGCCCAGGGGGGGGAAGGGCTGAAGCTTTCTTT
V: TRBV11-2; size: NA; D: NA; J: TRBJ2-4; CDR3: CASRGLGKNIKYF; DNA: TGTGCCAGCAGGGGGCTGGGCAAAAACATTAAGTACTTC
V: TRBV20-1; size: NA; D: NA; J: TRBJ1-1; CDR3: CSASSGDGRAEAFF; DNA: TGCAGTGCTAGTAGTGGGGACGGGAGGGCTGAAGCTTTCTTT
V: TRBV24-1; size: many; D: TRBD1; J: TRBJ2-5; CDR3: CATSDDPGQGNRETQYF; DNA: TGTGCCACCAGTGATGACCCGGGACAGGGAAATCGAGAGACCCAGTACTTC
V: TRBV7-2; size: few; D: TRBD2; J: TRBJ2-1; CDR3: CASSLKGLAGYNEQFF; DNA: TGTGCCAGCAGCTTAAAGGGACTAGCGGGGTACAATGAGCAGTTCTTC
V: TRBV11-2; size: NA; D: NA; J: TRBJ1-5; CDR3: CASSEEGLKPQHF; DNA: TGTGCCAGCAGCGAAGAGGGACTTAAGCCCCAGCATTTT
V: TRBV28; size: many; D: NA; J: TRBJ2-7; CDR3: CASSEIDSYEQYF; DNA: TGTGCCAGCAGTGAGATCGACAGCTACGAGCAGTACTTC
V: TRBV24-1; size: NA; D: TRBD2; J: TRBJ2-2; CDR3: CATSGNLGLAGGNTGELFF; DNA: TGTGCCACCAGTGGAAATTTGGGCCTAGCGGGAGGGAACACCGGGGAGCTGTTTTTT
V: TRBV2; size: NA; D: TRBD1; J: TRBJ1-1; CDR3: CASSGQGAGTEACF; DNA: TGTGCCAGCAGTGGTCAGGGGGCAGGGACTGAAGCTTGCTTT
V: TRBV28; size: many; D: TRBD1; J: TRBJ1-2; CDR3: CASSPGDRGYGYTF; DNA: TGTGCCAGCAGTCCCGGGGACAGGGGCTATGGCTACACCTTC
V: TRBV12-3/TRBV12-4; size: NA; D: NA; J: TRBJ1-2; CDR3: CASSELGLIYGYTF; DNA: TGTGCCAGCAGTGAATTAGGACTGATCTATGGCTACACCTTC
V: TRBV30; size: many; D: NA; J: TRBJ2-7; CDR3: CAWSEVNYEQYF; DNA: TGTGCCTGGAGTGAGGTGAACTACGAGCAGTACTTC
V: TRBV28; size: many; D: TRBD2; J: TRBJ2-5; CDR3: CASSPTLAGDETQYF; DNA: TGTGCCAGCAGTCCTACCCTAGCGGGGGATGAGACCCAGTACTTC
V: TRBV27; size: NA; D: TRBD1; J: TRBJ2-2; CDR3: CASSLTRQGRSGELFF; DNA: TGTGCCAGCAGTTTAACTCGACAGGGGAGATCCGGGGAGCTGTTTTTT
V: TRBV6-2/TRBV6-3; size: many; D: NA; J: TRBJ2-7; CDR3: CASTPISYEQYF; DNA: TGTGCCAGCACCCCTATATCCTACGAGCAGTACTTC
V: TRBV27; size: many; D: TRBD2; J: TRBJ2-2; CDR3: CASSLLAERTGELFF; DNA: TGTGCCAGCAGTTTGCTAGCGGAGCGGACCGGGGAGCTGTTTTTT
V: TRBV10-3; size: many; D: NA; J: TRBJ1-2; CDR3: CAISETRRDSSYGYTF; DNA: TGTGCCATCAGTGAGACTAGGAGGGATTCCTCCTATGGCTACACCTTC
V: TRBV19; size: many; D: NA; J: TRBJ1-5; CDR3: CASKPTGTIVQPQHF; DNA: TGTGCCAGTAAGCCCACAGGGACCATCGTTCAGCCCCAGCATTTT
V: TRBV20-1; size: many; D: NA; J: TRBJ1-2; CDR3: CSASPGVTAGYTF; DNA: TGCAGTGCTAGTCCTGGGGTAACGGCCGGCTACACCTTC
V: TRBV20-1; size: many; D: NA; J: TRBJ1-5; CDR3: CSASPTVNQPQHF; DNA: TGCAGTGCTAGTCCCACTGTCAATCAGCCCCAGCATTTT
V: TRBV6-1; size: many; D: TRBD1; J: TRBJ1-2; CDR3: CASSEVLTGGGGYTF; DNA: TGTGCCAGCAGTGAAGTATTGACAGGGGGCGGAGGCTACACCTTC